This T cell receptor (beta chain) was captured in a study of T-cell reconstitution after alpha-beta-depleted transplantation in children. Study conclusions and caveats: Some patients showed high day-60 TCRbeta diversity, which derived from surviving recipient T cells and thymic progenitors. Reports say that about two months after transplant, the alpha-beta T cells came out of several hundred graft clones that had expanded. Newly generated T cells supplied most T-cell counts and diversity one year post-transplant.

Points on this clonotype: Its antigen is currently unknown.

Germline V gene data show CDR1 as GTSNPN and CDR2 as SVGIG (reference sequence). The CDR3 runs to 12 residues. Trimming removed 4 bases at V and 12 bases at J, with 16 bases between. The authors prepared the TCRbeta library with unique molecular identifiers. One entry per CDR3 protein, called by TCRdb with MiXCR from the PCR reads. This sample has hundreds of thousands of distinct CDR3 sequences, with approximately 8% found just once. The material sequenced was PBMCs, mostly from graft donor cells, taken 360 days after TCRalphabeta/CD19-depleted stem cell transplant. The clonotype was recovered from a male patient between 2 and 10 years old who had a stem cell transplant for acute myeloid leukemia, so the T cells may come from the graft donor. V gene TRBV30 combines with J gene TRBJ2-1, with D possibly matching TRBD1 (6 bases). The CDR3 DNA is TGTGCCTGGAACCCACAGGGATGGGGGCAGTTCTTC. Residues: CAWNPQGWGQFF. Combining the CDR3 with reference TRBV30 and TRBJ2-1 gives the whole variable domain SQTIHQWPATLVQPVGSPLSLECTVEGTSNPNLYWYRQAAGRGLQLLFYSVGIGQISSEVPQNLSASRPQDRQFILSSKKLLLSDSGFYLCAWNPQGWGQFFGPGTRLTVL.